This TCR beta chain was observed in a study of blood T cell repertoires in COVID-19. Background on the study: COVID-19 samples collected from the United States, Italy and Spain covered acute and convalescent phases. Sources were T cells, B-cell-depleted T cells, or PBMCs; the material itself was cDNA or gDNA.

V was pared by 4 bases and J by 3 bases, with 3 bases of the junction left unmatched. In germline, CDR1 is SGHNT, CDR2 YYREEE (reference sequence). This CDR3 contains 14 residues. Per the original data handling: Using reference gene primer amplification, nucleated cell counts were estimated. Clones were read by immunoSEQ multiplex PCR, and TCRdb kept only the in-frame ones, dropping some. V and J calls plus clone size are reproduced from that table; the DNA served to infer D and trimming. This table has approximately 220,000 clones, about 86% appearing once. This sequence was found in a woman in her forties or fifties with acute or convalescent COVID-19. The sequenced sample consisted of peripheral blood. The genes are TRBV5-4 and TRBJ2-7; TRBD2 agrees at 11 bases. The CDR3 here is CASSPLAGGYEQYF. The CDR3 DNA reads TGTGCCAGCAGCCCGCTAGCGGGAGGCTACGAGCAGTACTTC. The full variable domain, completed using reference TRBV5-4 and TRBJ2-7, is ETGVTQSPTHLIKTRGQQVTLRCSSQSGHNTVSWYQQALGQGPQFIFQYYREEENGRGNFPPRFSGLQFPNYSSELNVNALELDDSALYLCASSPLAGGYEQYFGPGTRLTVT.